The next 11 T cell receptor beta chains were all read from a single sample in a study of blood T cell repertoires in COVID-19. The data were produced by immunoSEQ multiplex PCR, yet TCRdb's version contains in-frame clones alone and is incomplete. The sample lists about 200,000 clones; 85% to 90% were seen once. The specimen sequenced was PBMCs or T cells enriched from blood (not recorded which). These receptor sequences come from a woman between 40 and 50 years old with acute COVID-19.

The chain joins TRBV27 to TRBJ2-7; no definite D call. The germline gives CDR1 MNHEY, CDR2 SMNVEV (reference sequence). Deletions cut 2 bases from V and 0 bases from J, with 11 bases between. CDR3 length: 15 amino acids. The CDR3 nucleotides read TGTGCCAGCAGTTTAATCGGGTCGACCTCCTACGAGCAGTACTTC. It specifies CASSLIGSTSYEQYF.

This chain uses TRBV18 with TRBJ1-2; no reliable D call. CDR1 and CDR2 from the germline V gene are KGHSH and LQKENI. The length of the CDR3 is 14 residues. The ends were cut back, 3 bases at V and 4 bases at J, with 12 bases in the middle. Here the CDR3 DNA reads TGTGCCAGCTCACCCCTTCAAGAACTCTATGGCTACACCTTC. Translation gives CASSPLQELYGYTF. Full variable domain (rest looked up from reference TRBV18 and TRBJ1-2): NAGVMQNPRHLVRRRGQEARLRCSPMKGHSHVYWYRQLPEEGLKFMVYLQKENIIDESGMPKERFSAEFPKEGPSILRIQQVVRGDSAAYFCASSPLQELYGYTFGSGTRLTVV.

In its sample, this clone was seen once. The chain carries TRBV19 and TRBJ2-5; 8 bases line up with TRBD1. J lost 4 bases, V lost 0 bases, and 7 bases had no gene match. The CDR3 covers 16 residues. Germline loops: CDR1 LNHDA, CDR2 SQIVND (reference sequence). CDR3 loop: CASSIDQGADPETQYF. The CDR3 DNA follows: TGTGCCAGTAGTATAGACCAGGGGGCAGACCCAGAGACCCAGTACTTC.

This chain links TRBV2 with TRBJ2-1; TRBD2 aligns across 9 bases. CDR3 size: 17 residues. V shed 4 bases, J shed 6 bases, and the junction held 13 bases outside the gene matches. CDR1 is SNHLY, CDR2 FYNNEI, per germline. The CDR3 loop reads CASSGGLAGGWGNEQFF. CDR3 bases: TGTGCCAGCAGTGGGGGACTAGCAGGGGGTTGGGGCAATGAGCAGTTCTTC.

The chain employs TRBV18 and TRBJ1-5; D call uncertain. Deletions cut 6 bases from V and 0 bases from J, with 12 bases between. The CDR3 is 15 amino acids. Germline V gene sequence: CDR1 KGHSH, CDR2 LQKENI. CDR3 sequence reads: CASSPGESSNQPQHF. CDR3 nucleotides: TGTGCCAGCTCCCCCGGGGAAAGTAGCAATCAGCCCCAGCATTTT.

The V call is TRBV27, the J call TRBJ2-7; 7 positions match TRBD1. This CDR3 is 13 amino acids long. Germline CDR1 MNHEY, CDR2 SMNVEV (reference sequence). Trimming took 4 bases from V and 7 from J; bases not matched to a gene: 7. CDR3 nucleotides: TGTGCCAGCAGTTCATATGGACAGGTAGAGCAGTACTTC. Translation gives CASSSYGQVEQYF.

A remark on this clone: Mismatch with germline at one junction end may stem from a read error. The chain is built from TRBV7-7 and TRBJ2-2; 11 bases align to TRBD2. Germline V gene data show CDR1 as SSHAT and CDR2 as FNYEAQ (reference sequence). The CDR3 consists of 18 residues. The CDR3: CASSQVIVAGGPTGELFF. The CDR3 DNA is TGTGCTAGCAGCCAGGTGATAGTAGCGGGAGGGCCCACCGGGGAGCTGTTTTTT.

V is TRBV19 and J is TRBJ1-2, with D perhaps TRBD1 (5 bases). CDR3 length: 16 residues. With 0 bases removed from V and 0 bases from J, the gap between germline ends came to 11 bases. The V gene's germline CDR1 is LNHDA and CDR2 SQIVND (reference sequence). CDR3 nucleotides: TGTGCCAGTAGTATAGATCTCAGGGCAACTAACTATGGCTACACCTTC. Translated: CASSIDLRATNYGYTF.

CDR3 amino acids: CASSYNSNQPQHF. DNA of the CDR3: TGTGCCAGCAGCTATAATAGCAATCAGCCCCAGCATTTT. V usage is TRBV12-3 or TRBV12-4 and J usage is TRBJ1-5; no firm D call. CDR3 size: 13 residues. Trimming removed 6 bases from V and 0 bases from J, with 6 bases in between.

This sequence joins TRBV5-6 and TRBJ1-2; D possibly corresponds to TRBD1 (5 bases). V lost 4 bases and J lost 2, with 12 bases in between. This CDR3 region has 14 residues. CDR1 is SGHDT and CDR2 is YYEEEE in the germline V gene. The CDR3 DNA follows: TGTGCCAGCAGCCTATCAGGGCAGAACTATGGCTACACCTTC. Amino acids: CASSLSGQNYGYTF. The entire variable domain, with the rest obtained from reference TRBV5-6 and TRBJ1-2, is as follows: DAGVTQSPTHLIKTRGQQVTLRCSPKSGHDTVSWYQQALGQGPQFIFQYYEEEERQRGNFPDRFSGHQFPNYSSELNVNALLLGDSALYLCASSLSGQNYGYTFGSGTRLTVV.

J is TRBJ1-2 and V is TRBV19; 7 bases agree with TRBD1. The germline CDR1 and CDR2 sequences are LNHDA and SQIVND (reference sequence). CDR3 length: 15 residues. Germline trimming cut 3 bases from V and 2 bases from J; bases unmatched to any gene: 6. The CDR3, as DNA: TGTGCCAGTAGTATCCCGACAGGGTCGAACTATGGCTACACCTTC. Translated: CASSIPTGSNYGYTF.